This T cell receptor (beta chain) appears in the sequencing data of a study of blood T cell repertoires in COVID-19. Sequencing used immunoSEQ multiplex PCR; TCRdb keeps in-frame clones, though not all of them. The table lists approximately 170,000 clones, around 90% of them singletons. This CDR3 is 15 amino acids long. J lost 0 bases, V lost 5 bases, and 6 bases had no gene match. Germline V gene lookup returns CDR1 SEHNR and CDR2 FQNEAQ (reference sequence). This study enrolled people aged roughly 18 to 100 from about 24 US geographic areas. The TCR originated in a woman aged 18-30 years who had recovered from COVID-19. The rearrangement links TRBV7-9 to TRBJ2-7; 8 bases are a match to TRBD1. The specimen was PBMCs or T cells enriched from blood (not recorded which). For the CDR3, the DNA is TGTGCCAGCAGCGTCGGGACAGGTCCCTCCTACGAGCAGTACTTC. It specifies CASSVGTGPSYEQYF. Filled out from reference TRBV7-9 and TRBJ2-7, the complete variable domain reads DTGVSQNPRHKITKRGQNVTFRCDPISEHNRLYWYRQTLGQGPEFLTYFQNEAQLEKSRLLSDRFSAERPKGSFSTLEIQRTEQGDSAMYLCASSVGTGPSYEQYFGPGTRLTVT.